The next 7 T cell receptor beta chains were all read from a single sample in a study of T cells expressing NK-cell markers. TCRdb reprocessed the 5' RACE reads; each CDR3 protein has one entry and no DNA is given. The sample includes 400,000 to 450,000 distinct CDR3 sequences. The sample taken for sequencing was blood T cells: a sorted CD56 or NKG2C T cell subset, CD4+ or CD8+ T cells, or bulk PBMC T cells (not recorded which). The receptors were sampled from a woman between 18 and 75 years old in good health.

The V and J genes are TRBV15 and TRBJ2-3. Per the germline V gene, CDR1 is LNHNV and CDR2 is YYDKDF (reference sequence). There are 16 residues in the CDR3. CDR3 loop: CATSRGDTFRTDTQYF. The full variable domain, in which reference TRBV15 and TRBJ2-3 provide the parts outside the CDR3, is DAMVIQNPRYQVTQFGKPVTLSCSQTLNHNVMYWYQQKSSQAPKLLFHYYDKDFNNEADTPDNFQSRRPNTSFCFLDIRSPGLGDTAMYLCATSRGDTFRTDTQYFGPGTRLTVL.

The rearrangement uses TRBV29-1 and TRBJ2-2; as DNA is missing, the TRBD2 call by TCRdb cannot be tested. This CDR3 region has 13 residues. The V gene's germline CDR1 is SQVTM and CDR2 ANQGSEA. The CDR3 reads CSVVGLHTGELFF.

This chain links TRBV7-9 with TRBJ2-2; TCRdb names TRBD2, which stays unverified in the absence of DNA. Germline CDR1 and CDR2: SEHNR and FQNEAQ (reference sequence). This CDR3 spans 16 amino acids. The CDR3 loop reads CASSSSREAPYGELFF.

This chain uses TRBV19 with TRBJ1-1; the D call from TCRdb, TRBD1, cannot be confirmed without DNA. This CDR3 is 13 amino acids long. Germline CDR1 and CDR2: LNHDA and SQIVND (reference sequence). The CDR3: CASGTGFYTEAFF.

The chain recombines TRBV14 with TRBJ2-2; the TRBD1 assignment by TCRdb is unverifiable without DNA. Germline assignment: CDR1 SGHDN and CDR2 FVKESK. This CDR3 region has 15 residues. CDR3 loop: CASSPPSARTGELFF.

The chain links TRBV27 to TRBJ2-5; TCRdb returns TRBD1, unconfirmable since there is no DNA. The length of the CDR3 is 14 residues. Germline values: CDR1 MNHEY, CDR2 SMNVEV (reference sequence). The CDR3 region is CASKRTGGVETQYF.

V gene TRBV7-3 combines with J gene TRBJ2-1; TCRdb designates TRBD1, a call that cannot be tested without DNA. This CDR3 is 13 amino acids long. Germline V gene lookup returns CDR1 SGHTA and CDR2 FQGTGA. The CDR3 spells CASSFTGGGEQFF.